The present TCR beta chain was sequenced within a study of shared clonotypes between healthy human individuals. Study-wide context: Three CD4 naive, three CD4 memory, two CD8 naive and one CD8 memory plate were used per donor.

Study outcomes and limitations: Some clonotypes were shared by all four sorted-subset donors, while others were not shared. The non-shared ones had lower generation probabilities than the shared ones.

From CD4+ cells came CD45RA+ naive and CD45RA-negative memory subsets. Notes on this clone: The antigen is not known.

The V and J ends lost 0 bases and 6 bases respectively, with 3 bases between them. This CDR3 has 10 residues. Germline-derived CDR1 and CDR2 are DFQATT and SNEGSKA (reference sequence). Authors' methods: ImmunoSEQ gave junction-only sequences without quality scores, so filtering differed. Generated by immunoSEQ multiplex PCR, the TCRdb table keeps only in-frame clones and is missing some. V and J calls and clone size follow that table, whereas D and trimming were derived from the DNA. Of some 1,100,000 clones listed, roughly 74% are singletons. This rearrangement joins TRBV20-1 to TRBJ2-7, with unresolved D. Sequenced material: memory CD4+ T cells from PBMCs. This sample's subset: CD45RA-negative fraction. The sequence was collected from a man in his late teens or twenties in good health. Some clones in this sample may be carry-over from other donors' samples. Here the CDR3 reads CSAREREQYF. The CDR3 coding sequence is TGCAGTGCTAGAGAACGCGAGCAGTACTTC.